The rows below give T cell receptor beta chains drawn from one sample of a study of T cell responses to AZD1222 COVID-19 vaccine. This table comes from immunoSEQ multiplex PCR, and its TCRdb copy is limited to in-frame clones, with some not included. In the table there are 90,000 to 150,000 clones, 70% to 90% of which are singletons. Sequences were derived from peripheral blood, sampled on day 0 of AZD1222 vaccination. These receptor sequences come from an adult in good health. Each CDR3 is given with its conserved first and last residue. The D gene is left open where the match is weak. The listing skips clone size in some rows; elsewhere it reads once, few, many or a size class.

size,V,D,J,DNA,CDR3
NA,TRBV2,NA,TRBJ2-2,TGTGCCAGCAGGCGAGGAGGAGCCGGAGGGCTGTTTTTT,CASRRGGAGGLFF
once,TRBV19,NA,TRBJ1-2,TGTGCCAGTAGCCCCAGGGGTGTTACTTATGGCTACACCTTC,CASSPRGVTYGYTF
NA,TRBV6-5,TRBD1,TRBJ2-1,TGTGCCAGCAGTTACGGGGGGAAGGACAGGGGTAGCGAGCAGTTCTTC,CASSYGGKDRGSEQFF
NA,TRBV12-3/TRBV12-4,NA,TRBJ1-2,TGTGCCAGCAGCCACGGCATCTTCTATGGCTACACCTTC,CASSHGIFYGYTF
NA,TRBV19,NA,TRBJ2-7,TGTGCCAGCGGGCGGGACGTAGGGTACGAGCAGTACTTC,CASGRDVGYEQYF
few,TRBV6-2/TRBV6-3,TRBD1,TRBJ1-5,TGTGCCAGCAGTTACCCTGGACAGGGGGATAGGAGCAATCAGCCCCAGCATTTT,CASSYPGQGDRSNQPQHF
NA,TRBV27,NA,TRBJ2-3,TGTGCCAGCAGTTTACTGGGAGATACGCAGTATTTT,CASSLLGDTQYF
NA,TRBV19,NA,TRBJ2-7,TGTGCCAGTAGTTTCCGGGACGAGCAGTACTTC,CASSFRDEQYF
NA,TRBV13,TRBD1,TRBJ1-4,TGTGCCAGCAGCAATGACAGGGGGGTAGCAACTAATGAAAAACTGTTTTTT,CASSNDRGVATNEKLFF
once,TRBV6-5,NA,TRBJ2-3,TGTGCCAGCAGGGTAGCGCTCAGCACAGATACGCAGTATTTT,CASRVALSTDTQYF
NA,TRBV27,TRBD1,TRBJ1-2,TGTGCCAGCAGTGCCAGGGACAGGGCGAACTATGGCTACACCTTC,CASSARDRANYGYTF
NA,TRBV27,NA,TRBJ2-3,TGTGCCAGCAGGTATGGGGGATACACAGATACGCAGTATTTT,CASRYGGYTDTQYF
few,TRBV6-2/TRBV6-3,NA,TRBJ2-3,TGTGCCAGCAGTCACCTGGAGTCCACAGATACGCAGTATTTT,CASSHLESTDTQYF